These 17 T cell receptor beta chains originate from one sample sequenced in a study of blood T cell repertoires in COVID-19. The protocol was immunoSEQ multiplex PCR, while the TCRdb copy is restricted to in-frame clones and leaves out a portion. The sample holds more than 300,000 clones, roughly 86% seen once. The sequencing input was peripheral blood. The receptors were gathered from a woman in her forties or fifties with acute or convalescent COVID-19.

The chain has TRBV5-1 and TRBJ2-2; 8 bases are shared with TRBD1. In germline, CDR1 is SGHRS, CDR2 YFSETQ. After removal of 0 bases from V and 4 bases from J, the junction contained 5 bases not matched to a gene. This CDR3 is 16 amino acids long. The CDR3 sequence is CASSLEGQGVTGELFF. The CDR3 coding sequence is TGCGCCAGCAGCTTGGAAGGACAGGGTGTCACCGGGGAGCTGTTTTTT.

The rearrangement uses TRBV9 and TRBJ2-7, with 14 bases fitting TRBD2. Trimming cost V 3 bases and J 3 bases; bases outside gene matches: 11. Germline V gene data show CDR1 as SGDLS and CDR2 as YYNGEE. The CDR3 has 18 residues. CDR3 sequence (DNA): TGTGCCAGCAGCGCCAACCCGGCCGGGACTAGCGGGAGCTACGAGCAGTACTTC. It codes for CASSANPAGTSGSYEQYF.

The chain has TRBV3-1 (or the pseudogene TRBV3-2) and TRBJ2-5, with TRBD1 identical over 10 bases. This CDR3 has 17 residues. Looked up from germline, CDR1 is LGHDT and CDR2 is YNNKEL (reference sequence). The ends lost 3 bases at V and 5 bases at J; junction bases unmatched: 12. The DNA for the CDR3 is TGTGCCAGCAGCCAGGGGACAGGGGCGTCCAAGGGGGAGACCCAGTACTTC. It translates to CASSQGTGASKGETQYF.

This clone was seen only a few times. This chain uses TRBV4-3 with TRBJ1-2, with D tentatively TRBD1 (6 bases). Trimming stripped 1 base from V and 7 bases from J, with 22 bases between. CDR3 length: 17 amino acids. Germline values: CDR1 LGHNA, CDR2 YSLEER. The chain's CDR3 is CASSQARGSTSVGGYTF. In nucleotides, the CDR3 is TGCGCCAGCAGCCAAGCCAGGGGTTCGACTTCGGTGGGTGGCTACACCTTC.

This clone was picked up a small number of times. The chain combines TRBV19 with TRBJ1-4, with a tentative D call TRBD1 (6 bases). The germline V gene has CDR1 LNHDA and CDR2 SQIVND (reference sequence). The CDR3 is 15 residues long. Trimming took off 8 bases at V and 5 bases at J, with 18 bases between the two ends. The CDR3 loop reads CASHSRTAVNEKLFF. The CDR3 nucleotides are TGTGCCAGTCACTCCCGGACAGCCGTGAATGAAAAACTGTTTTTT.

The chain has TRBV7-2 and TRBJ2-7, with TRBD1 matching over 12 bases. The ends lost 5 bases at V and 6 bases at J; junction bases unmatched: 11. The germline V gene has CDR1 SGHTA and CDR2 FQGNSA. The CDR3 runs to 16 residues. The CDR3 here is CASSLWDRGLSREQYF. CDR3 DNA sequence: TGTGCCAGCAGCCTGTGGGACAGGGGGCTCTCACGCGAGCAGTACTTC.

The count of this clone is one. V usage is TRBV28 and J usage is TRBJ2-7; no definite D call. Germline lookup yields CDR1 MDHEN and CDR2 SYDVKM. This CDR3 contains 11 residues. V was cut by 5 bases and J by 3 bases, with 5 bases left in between. CDR3 residues: CASSQFYEQYF. For the CDR3, the DNA is TGTGCCAGCAGTCAATTCTACGAGCAGTACTTC.

J is TRBJ2-1 and V is TRBV30, with no clear D. Germline CDR1 GTSNPN, CDR2 SVGIG (reference sequence). The V and J ends lost 2 bases and 3 bases respectively, with 5 bases between them. CDR3 size: 12 residues. The chain's CDR3 is CAWSFFYNEQFF. The CDR3 coding sequence is TGTGCCTGGAGTTTCTTCTACAATGAGCAGTTCTTC.

V usage is TRBV5-1 and J usage is TRBJ1-1; TRBD1 agrees at 9 bases. The CDR3 is 17 amino acids. The V and J ends lost 3 bases and 1 base, in that order; junction bases with no gene match: 10. Germline CDR1 and CDR2: SGHRS and YFSETQ. CDR3 residues: CASSSYWGDRENTEAFF. CDR3 coding DNA: TGCGCCAGCAGCTCTTACTGGGGGGACAGGGAGAACACTGAAGCTTTCTTT.

The rearrangement uses TRBV2 and TRBJ2-5, with D perhaps matching TRBD2 (6 bases). Between the trimmed V and J ends, which lost 0 bases and 1 base, there was a span of 15 bases. The CDR3 contains 17 residues. Per germline, CDR1 SNHLY and CDR2 FYNNEI. In nucleotides, the CDR3 is TGTGCCAGCAGTGAAGCCCAAGGGAGAGCGGGCCAAGAGACCCAGTACTTC. Protein product: CASSEAQGRAGQETQYF.

The CDR3 reads CASRRTSGSYEQYF. The CDR3 region has the DNA TGTGCCAGCAGACGGACTAGCGGTTCCTACGAGCAGTACTTC. This chain uses TRBV6-5 with TRBJ2-7, with TRBD2 matching 10 bases. V shed 6 bases, J shed 1 base, and the junction held 3 bases outside the gene matches. This CDR3 contains 14 residues. The germline V gene encodes CDR1 MNHEY and CDR2 SVGAGI.

This clone was observed a few times. The chain couples TRBV27 to TRBJ1-4, with TRBD1 as a possible D gene (5 bases). Deletions cut 2 bases from V and 8 bases from J, with 9 bases between. Germline assignment: CDR1 MNHEY and CDR2 SMNVEV (reference sequence). CDR3 length: 13 amino acids. This CDR3 is CASSLQGQEKLFF. CDR3 sequence (DNA): TGTGCCAGCAGTTTACAGGGTCAAGAAAAACTGTTTTTT.

The chain uses TRBV4-1 and TRBJ2-3, with 10 bases lining up with TRBD1. CDR1 and CDR2 from the germline V gene are MGHRA and YSYEKL. The CDR3 has 16 residues. V lost 1 base to trimming and J lost 6 bases; unmatched junction nucleotides: 7. The DNA of the CDR3 is TGCGCCAGCAGCCAAGTTCCAGGACAGGGGGGGGATACGCAGTATTTT. This codes for CASSQVPGQGGDTQYF.

The chain combines TRBV5-1 with TRBJ1-4; 7 bases line up with TRBD1. This CDR3 contains 14 residues. Germline assignment: CDR1 SGHRS and CDR2 YFSETQ. The ends lost 4 bases at V and 4 bases at J; junction bases unmatched: 4. The CDR3 nucleotides are TGCGCCAGCAGCCGGACAGGAAGTAATGAAAAACTGTTTTTT. Amino acid sequence: CASSRTGSNEKLFF.

The chain joins TRBV2 to TRBJ2-7; 8 bases fit TRBD2. The CDR3 totals 14 residues. J gave up 6 bases and V 6 bases, and 10 bases lay outside the gene matches. Germline V gene lookup returns CDR1 SNHLY and CDR2 FYNNEI. CDR3 DNA sequence: TGTGCCAGCAGGGGACTAGTAATGAGTTTCGAGCAGTACTTC. Its translation is CASRGLVMSFEQYF.

This sequence joins TRBV7-8 and TRBJ1-4, with D uncertain. Deletions cut 1 base from V and 6 bases from J, with 6 bases between. CDR1 is SGHVS, CDR2 FQNEAQ, per germline. This CDR3 is 13 amino acids long. DNA for the CDR3: TGTGCCAGCAGCTTAGGGAGGGATGAAAAACTGTTTTTT. Its protein is CASSLGRDEKLFF.

In DNA form, the CDR3 reads TGTGCCATCAGTGAGTCTCGCGAGTCTCTGACTTTC. It encodes CAISESRESLTF. The J gene is TRBJ2-6, the V gene TRBV10-3; unclear D gene. The V gene's germline CDR1 is ENHRY and CDR2 SYGVKD. The CDR3 is 12 amino acids. V gave up 0 bases and J gave up 16 bases, with 10 bases separating them.